A selection of T cell receptor beta chains follows, all from one sample in a study of blood T cell repertoires in COVID-19. The assay was immunoSEQ multiplex PCR, and TCRdb's table has in-frame clones only and misses some. Found here are 230,000 or so clones, around 91% of them singletons; the top ten hold approximately 2.3%. Sequencing was performed on peripheral blood. These receptors were collected from a woman aged 60 to 75 with COVID-19, enrolled during active disease. The conserved cysteine and the conserved F or W are not part of the CDR3 here. Fields, in order: V gene, clone size, CDR3 protein. Clone sizes are given selectively: once, few, many, or a class where the clone is expanded.

V gene: TRBV30
clone size: .
CDR3 protein: AWSYGGNQPQH

V gene: TRBV7-2
clone size: .
CDR3 protein: ASSFKQGDNSPLH

V gene: TRBV10-3
clone size: .
CDR3 protein: AIRATGSFTDTQY

V gene: TRBV9
clone size: .
CDR3 protein: ASSVDGTVEPYGYT

V gene: TRBV29-1
clone size: .
CDR3 protein: SVQDRVRGYT

V gene: TRBV19
clone size: .
CDR3 protein: ASSLGGSNQPQH

V gene: TRBV15
clone size: once
CDR3 protein: ATSRVLQGARNQPQH

V gene: TRBV15
clone size: .
CDR3 protein: ATSRIDRGRGVVAF

V gene: TRBV5-4
clone size: .
CDR3 protein: ASSLGQGIFTEAF

V gene: TRBV10-3
clone size: .
CDR3 protein: AISSGTSGGSTDTQY

V gene: TRBV4-2
clone size: .
CDR3 protein: ASSQNLAGPTDTQY

V gene: TRBV18
clone size: .
CDR3 protein: ASSPRGQGDTEAF

V gene: TRBV9
clone size: .
CDR3 protein: ASSLFERGGGTGELF

V gene: TRBV7-9
clone size: .
CDR3 protein: ASSADRASNQPQH

V gene: TRBV19
clone size: .
CDR3 protein: ASRRDPGQNYGYT

V gene: TRBV7-8
clone size: .
CDR3 protein: ASSLVQGNTEAF

V gene: TRBV6-5
clone size: .
CDR3 protein: ASSYGQGNSPLH

V gene: TRBV11-3
clone size: .
CDR3 protein: ASSLRIAGSTDTQY

V gene: TRBV5-1
clone size: .
CDR3 protein: ASSQDRPNYGYT

V gene: TRBV18
clone size: .
CDR3 protein: ASSPSTGGEKLF

V gene: TRBV29-1
clone size: .
CDR3 protein: SAVSRDRASGYT

V gene: TRBV7-8
clone size: .
CDR3 protein: ASSLDRGNTEAF

V gene: TRBV4-1
clone size: .
CDR3 protein: ASSQAYRDISYNEQF

V gene: TRBV4-1
clone size: .
CDR3 protein: ASRTVARSGNTIY